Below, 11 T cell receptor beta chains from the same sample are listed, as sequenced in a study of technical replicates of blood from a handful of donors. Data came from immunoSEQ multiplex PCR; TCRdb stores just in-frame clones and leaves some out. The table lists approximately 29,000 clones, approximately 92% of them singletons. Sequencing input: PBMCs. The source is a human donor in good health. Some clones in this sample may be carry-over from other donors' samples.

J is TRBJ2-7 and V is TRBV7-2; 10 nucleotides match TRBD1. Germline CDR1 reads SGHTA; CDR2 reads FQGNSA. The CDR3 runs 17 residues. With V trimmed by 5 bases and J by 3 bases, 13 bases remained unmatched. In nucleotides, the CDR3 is TGTGCCAGCAGCATCTCCGGGACAGGGGCTTGGAACTACGAGCAGTACTTC. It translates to CASSISGTGAWNYEQYF.

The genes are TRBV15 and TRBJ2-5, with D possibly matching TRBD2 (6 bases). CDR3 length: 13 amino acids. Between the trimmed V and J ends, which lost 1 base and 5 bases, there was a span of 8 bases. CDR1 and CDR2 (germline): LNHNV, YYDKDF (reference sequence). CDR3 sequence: CATSRGGGETQYF. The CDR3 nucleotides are TGTGCCACCAGCAGAGGTGGAGGGGAGACCCAGTACTTC.

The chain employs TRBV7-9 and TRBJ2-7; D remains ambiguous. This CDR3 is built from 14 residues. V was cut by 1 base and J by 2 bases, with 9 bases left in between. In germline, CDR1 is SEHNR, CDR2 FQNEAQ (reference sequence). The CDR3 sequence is CASSLDWRTYEQYF. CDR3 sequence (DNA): TGTGCCAGCAGCTTAGATTGGCGGACCTACGAGCAGTACTTC. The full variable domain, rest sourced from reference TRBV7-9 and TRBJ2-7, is DTGVSQNPRHKITKRGQNVTFRCDPISEHNRLYWYRQTLGQGPEFLTYFQNEAQLEKSRLLSDRFSAERPKGSFSTLEIQRTEQGDSAMYLCASSLDWRTYEQYFGPGTRLTVT.

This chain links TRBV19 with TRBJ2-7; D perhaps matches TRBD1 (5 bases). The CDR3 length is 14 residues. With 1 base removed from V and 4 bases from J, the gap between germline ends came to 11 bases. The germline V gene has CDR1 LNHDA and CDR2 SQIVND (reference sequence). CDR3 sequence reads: CASSIASGFYEQYF. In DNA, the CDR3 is TGTGCCAGTAGTATAGCATCAGGGTTTTACGAGCAGTACTTC.

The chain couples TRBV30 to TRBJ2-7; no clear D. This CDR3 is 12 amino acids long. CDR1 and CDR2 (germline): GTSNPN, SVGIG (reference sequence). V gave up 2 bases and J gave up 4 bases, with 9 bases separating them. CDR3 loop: CAWSLMRYEQYF. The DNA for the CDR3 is TGTGCCTGGAGTCTCATGCGGTACGAGCAGTACTTC.

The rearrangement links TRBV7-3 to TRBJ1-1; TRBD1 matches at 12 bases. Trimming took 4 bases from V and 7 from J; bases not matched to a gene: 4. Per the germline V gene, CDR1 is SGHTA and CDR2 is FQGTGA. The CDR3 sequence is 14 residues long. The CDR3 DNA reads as TGTGCCAGCAGCTCAGGGACAGGGGGCGGTGAAGCTTTCTTT. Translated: CASSSGTGGGEAFF.

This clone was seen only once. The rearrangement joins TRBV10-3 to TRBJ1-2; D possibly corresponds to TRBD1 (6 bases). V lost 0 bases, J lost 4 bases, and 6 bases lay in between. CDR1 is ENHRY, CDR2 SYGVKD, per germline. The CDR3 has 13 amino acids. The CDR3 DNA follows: TGTGCCATCAGTGAGTCCAGGGGCTATGGCTACACCTTC. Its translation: CAISESRGYGYTF.

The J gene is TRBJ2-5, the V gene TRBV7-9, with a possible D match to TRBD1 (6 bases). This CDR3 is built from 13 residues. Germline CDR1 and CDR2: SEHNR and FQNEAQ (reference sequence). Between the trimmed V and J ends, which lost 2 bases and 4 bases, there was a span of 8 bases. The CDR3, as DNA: TGTGCCAGCAGCTTACAACAGGGAGAGACCCAGTACTTC. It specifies CASSLQQGETQYF. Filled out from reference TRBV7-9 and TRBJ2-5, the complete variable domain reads DTGVSQNPRHKITKRGQNVTFRCDPISEHNRLYWYRQTLGQGPEFLTYFQNEAQLEKSRLLSDRFSAERPKGSFSTLEIQRTEQGDSAMYLCASSLQQGETQYFGPGTRLLVL.

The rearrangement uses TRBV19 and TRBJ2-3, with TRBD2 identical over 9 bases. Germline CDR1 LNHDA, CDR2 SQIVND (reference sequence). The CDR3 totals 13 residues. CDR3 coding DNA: TGTTCGAGCAGGCCTAGCGGGGCAGATACGCAGTATTTT. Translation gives CSSRPSGADTQYF.

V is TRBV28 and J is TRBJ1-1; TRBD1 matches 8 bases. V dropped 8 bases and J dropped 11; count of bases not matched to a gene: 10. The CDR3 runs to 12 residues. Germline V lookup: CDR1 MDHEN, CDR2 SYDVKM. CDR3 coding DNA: TGTGCCAGCGGCCCATCGGACAGGGAGGCTTTCTTT. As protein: CASGPSDREAFF.

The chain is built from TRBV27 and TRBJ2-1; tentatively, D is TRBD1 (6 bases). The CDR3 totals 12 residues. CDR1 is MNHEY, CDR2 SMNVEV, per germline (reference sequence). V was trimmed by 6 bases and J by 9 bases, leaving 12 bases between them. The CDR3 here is CASSTRGSEQFF. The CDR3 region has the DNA TGTGCCAGCAGCACCAGGGGTAGTGAGCAGTTCTTC.